What follows is one T cell receptor (beta chain) and its context. Germline-derived CDR1 and CDR2 are SQVTM and ANQGSEA. There are 16 residues in the CDR3. V was trimmed by 0 bases and J by 3 bases, leaving 18 bases between them. Authors' analysis steps: Reference gene primer amplification gave estimated nucleated cell counts. The assay was immunoSEQ multiplex PCR, and TCRdb's table has in-frame clones only and misses some. The V and J calls and clone size are taken from that table; D and trimming were inferred from the DNA. The sample lists more than 65,000 clones, about four fifths occurring once. This sample is part of a study of blood T cell repertoires in COVID-19. Study summary: The United States, Italy and Spain were the sources of the acute and convalescent COVID-19 samples. Sources were T cells, B-cell-depleted T cells, or PBMCs; the material itself was cDNA or gDNA.

The TCR sequence derives from a woman of 80 years or more with acute or convalescent COVID-19. Sequenced input: peripheral blood. The chain employs TRBV29-1 and TRBJ2-7, with a weak D call TRBD1 (5 bases). The DNA for the CDR3 is TGCAGCGTTGAAGAAGACAGCCCCGGGTCTCTCTACGAGCAGTACTTC. Protein sequence: CSVEEDSPGSLYEQYF.